This TCR beta chain came from a study of OX40 agonist ivuxolimab in advanced cancers. The overall study: Patient treatment consisted of intravenous ivuxolimab administration every 2 weeks at 0.01 to 10 mg/kg. Those enrolled were approximately 87% male, with a mean age of around 57 years and ages from about 20 to 90. Eligibility rules accepted prior anti-PD-1, anti-PD-L1 or anti-CTLA-4 therapy, and roughly 42% had some.

Clones were sequenced by immunoSEQ multiplex PCR, and TCRdb holds only the in-frame ones, with some missing. Counted here are roughly 69,000 clones, over 70% occurring once; the ten biggest clones make up about 3.9%. The CDR3 sequence is 15 residues long. J was trimmed by 7 bases and V by 4 bases; bases with no gene match: 5. From germline, CDR1 is SGHDN and CDR2 FVKESK. Sampling times: baseline, cycle 4 day 1, cycle 7 day 1. J is TRBJ1-6 and V is TRBV14, with 9 bases aligning to TRBD1. The source material was CD4+ or CD8+ T cells sorted from blood, sampled in a trial of the OX40 agonist ivuxolimab. This TCR came from an adult with an advanced solid tumor such as melanoma, head and neck, liver or kidney cancer. The CDR3 nucleotides read TGTGCCAGCAGCCTATGGGACAGGGTGAATTCACCCCTCCACTTT. Translated: CASSLWDRVNSPLHF.